A selection of T cell receptor beta chains follows, all from one sample in a study of CD8+ T cells in alopecia areata. TCRdb's copy holds only in-frame clones and misses some; the assay was immunoSEQ multiplex PCR. Of around 130,000 clones in the sample, over 50% were seen once. The sequences come from CD4+ T cells sorted from blood, collected at week 0. These receptors all come from a human donor with alopecia areata. CDR3s include the opening cysteine and the closing phenylalanine or tryptophan. A D gene is named only where the DNA matches it firmly. Not every row has a clone size; where given, it reads once, few, many or a size class.

TRBJ2-7,TRBV6-5,NA,NA,TGTGCCAGCAGCCGGACCAGATTCTCCTACGAGCAGTACTTC,CASSRTRFSYEQYF
TRBJ2-7,TRBV6-5,TRBD2,NA,TGTGCCAGCAGTTCCGGACTAGCGGGGTACGAGCAGTACTTC,CASSSGLAGYEQYF
TRBJ2-5,TRBV7-2,NA,NA,TGTGCCAGCAGCTTGGGCGTCCAAGAGACCCAGTACTTC,CASSLGVQETQYF
TRBJ2-3,TRBV7-9,TRBD1,NA,TGTGCCAGCAGGGACGGACAGGACAACACAGATACGCAGTATTTT,CASRDGQDNTDTQYF
TRBJ1-1,TRBV4-3,NA,NA,TGCGCCAGCAGCCAAGTTGGCCTCACTACTGAAGCTTTCTTT,CASSQVGLTTEAFF
TRBJ2-3,TRBV30,TRBD2,NA,TGTGCCTGGAGCCAAACTAGCGGGAGAGGAGATACGCAGTATTTT,CAWSQTSGRGDTQYF
TRBJ1-6,TRBV5-1,NA,once,TGCGCCAGCAGCTCCACGGGGGGTCTTCGACCCCTCCACTTT,CASSSTGGLRPLHF
TRBJ2-7,TRBV7-2,NA,NA,TGTGCCAGCAGCGCCCTATACGAGCAGTACTTC,CASSALYEQYF
TRBJ2-1,TRBV7-3,TRBD1,NA,TGTGCCAGCAGCTTAAACCCCGGACAGGGGCCCATCAATGAGCAGTTCTTC,CASSLNPGQGPINEQFF
TRBJ2-2,TRBV4-2,TRBD1,NA,TGTGCCAGCAGCCAAGGGACAGGGGAGAAGTCCGGGGAGCTGTTTTTT,CASSQGTGEKSGELFF
TRBJ1-2,TRBV29-1,TRBD1,NA,TGCAGCGTTGAAGCCGGACAGGGGGCATATGGCTACACCTTC,CSVEAGQGAYGYTF
TRBJ2-1,TRBV9,NA,NA,TGTGCCAGCAGCGGGGACTCGTGCAATGAGCAGTTCTTC,CASSGDSCNEQFF
TRBJ1-3,TRBV27,NA,NA,TGTGCCAGCAGTCCCACATGGACACGGGTAGGGGACACCATATATTTT,CASSPTWTRVGDTIYF
TRBJ2-2,TRBV5-1,TRBD1,NA,TGCGCCAGCAGCGAGGGACAGGGGGACGGGGAGCTGTTTTTT,CASSEGQGDGELFF
TRBJ2-2,TRBV4-1,NA,NA,TGCGCCAGCAGCCGAGACGGGGAGCTGTTTTTT,CASSRDGELFF
TRBJ1-1,TRBV7-9,NA,few,TGTGCCAGCAGCCCTCTTCGGAACACTGAAGCTTTCTTT,CASSPLRNTEAFF
TRBJ2-3,TRBV6-1,TRBD2,NA,TGTGCCAGCAGTTCGGGACTAGACCCAGATACGCAGTATTTT,CASSSGLDPDTQYF
TRBJ2-3,TRBV5-1,NA,NA,TGCGCCAGCAGCTTGGGCGCCGGGGGTAGCGGCCCCGGCACAGATACGCAGTATTTT,CASSLGAGGSGPGTDTQYF
TRBJ2-5,TRBV7-2,NA,NA,TGTGCCAGCAGCTTAGGTAGAGGAGGAGAGACCCAGTACTTC,CASSLGRGGETQYF
TRBJ2-7,TRBV7-2,NA,few,TGTGCCAGCAGCCCGAGCGGACCCTACGAGCAGTACTTC,CASSPSGPYEQYF
TRBJ2-1,TRBV9,TRBD2,NA,TGTGCCAGCAGCGTAGATCCAGCGGGAAGCAGGAAGTTCTTC,CASSVDPAGSRKFF
TRBJ1-6,TRBV7-9,NA,NA,TGTGCCATCTCGACGGAAAATTCACCCCTCCACTTT,CAISTENSPLHF
TRBJ1-1,TRBV5-6,NA,few,TGTGCCAGCAGCTTGCCGGACACTGAAGCTTTCTTT,CASSLPDTEAFF
TRBJ1-1,TRBV6-6,NA,once,TGTGCCAGCAGCCACCTGTCCGTGGGCAGGGACACTGAAGCTTTCTTT,CASSHLSVGRDTEAFF
TRBJ2-4,TRBV19,TRBD2,NA,TGTGCCAGTAGTATGATGTTTAGCGGGGTAGACATTCAGTACTTC,CASSMMFSGVDIQYF
TRBJ2-2,TRBV6-6,TRBD2,NA,TGTGCCAGCAGCCTTCAACTAGCGGGATTCACCGGGGAGCTGTTTTTT,CASSLQLAGFTGELFF
TRBJ2-7,TRBV6-5,NA,NA,TGTGCCAGCACGGGCCGGGGTACCCACGAGCAGTACTTC,CASTGRGTHEQYF
TRBJ2-7,TRBV7-9,TRBD1,NA,TGTGCCAGCAGTAACCGCCGGGACAGGGTAGCCGAGCAGTACTTC,CASSNRRDRVAEQYF
TRBJ1-1,TRBV5-1,NA,few,TGCGCCAGCAGCTTGAGTCTGGTTAATTATGAAGCTTTCTTT,CASSLSLVNYEAFF
TRBJ1-2,TRBV2,NA,NA,TGTGCCAGGGGGGGCCTTATGAAGGGCTACACCTTC,CARGGLMKGYTF
TRBJ2-4,TRBV29-1,TRBD1,few,TGCAGCGTCGCTACAGGGGCGCTCAAAAACATTCAGTACTTC,CSVATGALKNIQYF
TRBJ2-6,TRBV28,NA,few,TGTGCCAGCAGTTCCCGCGGGAAGGGGTCTGGGGCCAACGTCCTGACTTTC,CASSSRGKGSGANVLTF
TRBJ2-1,TRBV29-1,TRBD2,NA,TGCAGCGTTGGACTAGCGGGGGGGACTCACCTGTACAATGAGCAGTTCTTC,CSVGLAGGTHLYNEQFF